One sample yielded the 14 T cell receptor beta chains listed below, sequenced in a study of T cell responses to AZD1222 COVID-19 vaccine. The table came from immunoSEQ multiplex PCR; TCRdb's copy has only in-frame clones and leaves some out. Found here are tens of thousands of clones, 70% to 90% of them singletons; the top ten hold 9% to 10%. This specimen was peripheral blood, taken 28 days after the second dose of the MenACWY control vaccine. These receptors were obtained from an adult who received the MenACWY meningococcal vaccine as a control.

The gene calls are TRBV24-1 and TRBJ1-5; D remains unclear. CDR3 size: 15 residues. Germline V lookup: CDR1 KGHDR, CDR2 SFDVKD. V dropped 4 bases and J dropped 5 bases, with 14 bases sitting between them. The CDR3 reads CATSEGLAYDQPQHF. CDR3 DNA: TGTGCCACCAGTGAAGGGTTGGCGTACGATCAGCCCCAGCATTTT.

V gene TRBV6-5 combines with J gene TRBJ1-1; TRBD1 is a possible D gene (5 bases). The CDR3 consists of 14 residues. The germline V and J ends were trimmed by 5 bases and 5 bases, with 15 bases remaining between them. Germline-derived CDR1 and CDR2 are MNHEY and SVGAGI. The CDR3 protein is CASSRRAGRTEAFF. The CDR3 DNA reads TGTGCCAGCAGTAGGCGGGCAGGGAGGACTGAAGCTTTCTTT.

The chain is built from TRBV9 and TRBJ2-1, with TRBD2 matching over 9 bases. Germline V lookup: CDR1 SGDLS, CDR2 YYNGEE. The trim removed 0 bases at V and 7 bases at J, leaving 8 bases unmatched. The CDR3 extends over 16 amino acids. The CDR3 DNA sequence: TGTGCCAGCAGCGTAGTAAGTAGCGGGGGCGGGAATGAGCAGTTCTTC. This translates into CASSVVSSGGGNEQFF.

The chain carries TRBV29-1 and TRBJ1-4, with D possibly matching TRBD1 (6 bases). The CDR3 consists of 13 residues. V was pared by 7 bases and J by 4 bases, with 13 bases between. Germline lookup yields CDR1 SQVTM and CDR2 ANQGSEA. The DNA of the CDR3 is TGCAGCGCAGGACAGACACGTAATGAAAAACTGTTTTTT. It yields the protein CSAGQTRNEKLFF.

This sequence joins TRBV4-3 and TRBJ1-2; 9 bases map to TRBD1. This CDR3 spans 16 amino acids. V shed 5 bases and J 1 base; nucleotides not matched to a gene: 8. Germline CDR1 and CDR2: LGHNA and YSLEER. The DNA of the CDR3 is TGCGCCAGCAGCAGCCGGACAGGGGAAGGTAACTATGGCTACACCTTC. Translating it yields CASSSRTGEGNYGYTF.

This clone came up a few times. The CDR3 nucleotides read TGTGCCAGTAGTACCCACGTCCGGGACAGGGGCAACTATGGCTACACCTTC. Translated, it gives CASSTHVRDRGNYGYTF. The rearrangement joins TRBV19 to TRBJ1-2; TRBD1 matches at 10 bases. This CDR3 region has 17 residues. J lost 2 bases, V lost 4 bases, and 10 bases had no gene match. The V gene's germline CDR1 is LNHDA and CDR2 SQIVND (reference sequence).

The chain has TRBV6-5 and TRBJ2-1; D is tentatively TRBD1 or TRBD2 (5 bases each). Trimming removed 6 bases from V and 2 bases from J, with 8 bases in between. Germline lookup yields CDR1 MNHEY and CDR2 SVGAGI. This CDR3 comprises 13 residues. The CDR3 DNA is TGTGCCAGCAGCTCGGGACCCTACAATGAGCAGTTCTTC. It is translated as CASSSGPYNEQFF.

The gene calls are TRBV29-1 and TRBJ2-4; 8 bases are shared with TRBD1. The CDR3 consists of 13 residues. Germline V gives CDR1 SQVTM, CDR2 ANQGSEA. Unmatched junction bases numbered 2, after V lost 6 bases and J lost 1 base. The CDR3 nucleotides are TGCAGCGTGCGGACAGGGGCCAAAAACATTCAGTACTTC. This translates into CSVRTGAKNIQYF.

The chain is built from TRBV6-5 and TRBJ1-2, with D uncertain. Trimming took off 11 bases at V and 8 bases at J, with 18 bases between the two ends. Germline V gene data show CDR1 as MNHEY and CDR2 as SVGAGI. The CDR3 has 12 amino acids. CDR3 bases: TGTGCCTACAAGGTGGACGCACAGGGCTACACCTTC. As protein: CAYKVDAQGYTF.

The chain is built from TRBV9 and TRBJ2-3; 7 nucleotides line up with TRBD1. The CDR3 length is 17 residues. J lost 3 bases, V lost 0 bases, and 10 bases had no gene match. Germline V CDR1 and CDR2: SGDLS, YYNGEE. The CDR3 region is CASSVGRSGGGTDTQYF. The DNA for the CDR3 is TGTGCCAGCAGCGTAGGAAGATCAGGGGGTGGAACAGATACGCAGTATTTT.

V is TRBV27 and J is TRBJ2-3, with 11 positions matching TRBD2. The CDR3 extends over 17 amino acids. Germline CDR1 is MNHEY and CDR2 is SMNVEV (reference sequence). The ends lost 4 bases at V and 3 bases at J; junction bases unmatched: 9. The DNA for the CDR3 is TGTGCCAGCAGTTCTGTCCGGGTAGCGGGGGGGACAGATACGCAGTATTTT. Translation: CASSSVRVAGGTDTQYF.

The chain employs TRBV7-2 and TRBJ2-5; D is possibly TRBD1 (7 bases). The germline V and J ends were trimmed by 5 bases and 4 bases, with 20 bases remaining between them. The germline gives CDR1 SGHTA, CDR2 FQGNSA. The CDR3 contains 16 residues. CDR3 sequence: CASSPGDSSGGETQYF. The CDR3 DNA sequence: TGTGCCAGCAGCCCCGGGGACAGCTCCGGGGGAGAGACCCAGTACTTC.

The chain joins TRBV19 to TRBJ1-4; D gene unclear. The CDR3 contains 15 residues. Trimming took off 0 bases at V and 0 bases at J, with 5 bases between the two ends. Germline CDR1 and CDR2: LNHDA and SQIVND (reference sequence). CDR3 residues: CASSIERTTNEKLFF. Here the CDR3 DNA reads TGTGCCAGTAGTATAGAACGTACAACTAATGAAAAACTGTTTTTT.

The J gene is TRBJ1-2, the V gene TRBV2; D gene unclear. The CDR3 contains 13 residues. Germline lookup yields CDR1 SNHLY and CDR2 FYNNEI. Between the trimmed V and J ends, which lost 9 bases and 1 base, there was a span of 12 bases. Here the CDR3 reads CARPSGSNYGYTF. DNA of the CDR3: TGTGCCAGACCATCCGGGAGTAACTATGGCTACACCTTC.